The 17 T cell receptor beta chains below were found in one sample sequenced in a study of human T cells and chemical hapten exposure. The sample's time point: patch test 3, about 24 weeks after DPC sensitization. The treatment: therapeutic diphenylcyclopropenone sensitization with weekly scalp DPC. In TCRdb, the RACE reads were re-called with MiXCR into one record per CDR3 protein. The data show around 150,000 distinct CDR3 sequences, with 25% to 35% seen just once and about 2% held by the top ten. Sequencing used whole blood, obtained in connection with sensitization to the hapten diphenylcyclopropenone (DPC). All receptors derive from a woman younger than 35 with alopecia areata. Some clones in this sample may be carry-over from other donors' samples.

V is TRBV12-3 or TRBV12-4 and J is TRBJ1-1; D is ambiguous. The CDR3 is 13 amino acids. The germline V and J ends were trimmed by 7 bases and 4 bases, with 13 bases remaining between them. The CDR3 DNA follows: TGTGCCAGCACCGTTCGGGAGGGCACTGAAGCTTTCTTT. Translated, it gives CASTVREGTEAFF.

This clonotype was picked up a small number of times. The chain couples TRBV20-1 to TRBJ1-2; D remains unclear. V was cut by 1 base and J by 5 bases, with 5 bases left in between. Germline CDR1 DFQATT, CDR2 SNEGSKA (reference sequence). This CDR3 comprises 11 residues. CDR3 sequence reads: CSARAAYGYTF. CDR3 nucleotides: TGCAGTGCTAGAGCGGCATATGGCTACACCTTC.

V usage is TRBV29-1 and J usage is TRBJ1-1; D gene ambiguous. CDR3 size: 13 residues. The V gene lost 4 bases and the J gene lost 7 bases, with 16 bases spanning the gap. In germline, CDR1 is SQVTM, CDR2 ANQGSEA. In DNA, the CDR3 is TGCAGCGTTGTATTGAGGGAAAGAGGTGAAGCTTTCTTT. Translation gives CSVVLRERGEAFF.

The chain links TRBV7-9 to TRBJ2-7; D is uncertain. The CDR3 covers 12 residues. The germline CDR1 and CDR2 sequences are SEHNR and FQNEAQ (reference sequence). The germline V and J ends were trimmed by 4 bases and 6 bases, with 10 bases remaining between them. CDR3 nucleotides: TGTGCCAGCAGCTCCACAGAGGTCGAGCAGTACTTC. This translates into CASSSTEVEQYF.

The chain uses TRBV11-2 and TRBJ2-4, with D possibly being TRBD2 (6 bases). The CDR3 is 18 amino acids. The V gene lost 4 bases and the J gene lost 0 bases, with 19 bases spanning the gap. Germline CDR1 reads SGHAT; CDR2 reads FQNNGV. Here the CDR3 reads CASSSQVGGNLAKNIQYF. In nucleotides, the CDR3 is TGTGCCAGCAGCTCACAGGTTGGGGGGAATCTAGCCAAAAACATTCAGTACTTC.

The chain employs TRBV19 and TRBJ1-4; D remains ambiguous. Trimming removed 6 bases from V and 3 bases from J, with 11 bases in between. The germline V gene encodes CDR1 LNHDA and CDR2 SQIVND (reference sequence). The CDR3 loop spans 14 amino acids. CDR3 coding DNA: TGTGCCAGTAGGTCGGCAGGACCTAATGAAAAACTGTTTTTT. Translated: CASRSAGPNEKLFF.

This clonotype was seen only a few times. V gene TRBV11-1 combines with J gene TRBJ2-1, with D unclear. The V end lost 8 bases, the J end lost 5 bases, and 7 bases lay between the germline ends. The CDR3 is made up of 11 amino acids. The germline gives CDR1 SGHAT, CDR2 FQDESV (reference sequence). CDR3 in amino acids: CASYQDNEQFF. CDR3 DNA: TGTGCCAGCTATCAGGACAATGAGCAGTTCTTC. The full variable domain, its missing parts supplied by reference TRBV11-1 and TRBJ2-1, is EAEVAQSPRYKITEKSQAVAFWCDPISGHATLYWYRQILGQGPELLVQFQDESVVDDSQLPKDRFSAERLKGVDSTLKIQPAELGDSAMYLCASYQDNEQFFGPGTRLTVL.

V gene TRBV20-1 combines with J gene TRBJ1-1; TRBD1 might be the D (5 bases). This CDR3 is built from 12 residues. From germline, CDR1 is DFQATT and CDR2 SNEGSKA (reference sequence). The CDR3 DNA follows: TGCAGGGCAGAGGTAGGGGACACTGAAGCTTTCTTT. It specifies CRAEVGDTEAFF.

This chain uses TRBV15 with TRBJ2-1, with 7 nucleotides matching TRBD2. The CDR3 consists of 16 residues. The trim removed 4 bases at V and 4 bases at J, leaving 10 bases unmatched. The V gene's germline CDR1 is LNHNV and CDR2 YYDKDF (reference sequence). CDR3 DNA sequence: TGTGCCACCAGCACTGCGGGGGACTTAGTTTACAATGAGCAGTTCTTC. Protein product: CATSTAGDLVYNEQFF. Based on the CDR3 plus reference TRBV15 and TRBJ2-1, the full variable domain is DAMVIQNPRYQVTQFGKPVTLSCSQTLNHNVMYWYQQKSSQAPKLLFHYYDKDFNNEADTPDNFQSRRPNTSFCFLDIRSPGLGDTAMYLCATSTAGDLVYNEQFFGPGTRLTVL.

This clonotype was observed a few times. The rearrangement links TRBV12-3 or TRBV12-4 to TRBJ2-3, with a tentative D call TRBD2 (5 bases). With 8 bases removed from V and 0 bases from J, the gap between germline ends came to 15 bases. This CDR3 region has 15 residues. The CDR3 protein is CASLPGAASTDTQYF. CDR3 nucleotide sequence: TGTGCCAGCTTACCCGGAGCGGCTAGCACAGATACGCAGTATTTT.

The chain joins TRBV9 to TRBJ2-3; 9 bases agree with TRBD2. The CDR3 runs 18 residues. Germline-derived CDR1 and CDR2 are SGDLS and YYNGEE. The V segment lost 3 bases and the J segment 2 bases; nucleotides outside the gene matches: 13. CDR3 sequence (DNA): TGTGCCAGCAGCGCCTTTAGCGGGAGTACCCTCTCCACAGATACGCAGTATTTT. Its protein product is CASSAFSGSTLSTDTQYF.

The chain is built from TRBV10-3 and TRBJ2-4; TRBD2 agrees at 11 bases. The trim removed 3 bases at V and 3 bases at J, leaving 4 bases unmatched. The CDR3 consists of 16 residues. Per germline, CDR1 ENHRY and CDR2 SYGVKD. The CDR3 DNA follows: TGTGCCATCAGTGAATCGACTAGCGGGAACAAAAACATTCAGTACTTC. Protein product: CAISESTSGNKNIQYF.

This rearrangement joins TRBV11-2 to TRBJ1-3, with D unclear. CDR1 is SGHAT, CDR2 FQNNGV, per germline. There are 16 residues in the CDR3. The ends were cut back, 1 base at V and 4 bases at J, with 14 bases in the middle. CDR3 sequence reads: CASSLVAHRVGNTIYF. CDR3 bases: TGTGCCAGCAGCTTAGTTGCACACCGAGTCGGAAACACCATATATTTT.

This clonotype appeared a few times. The CDR3 DNA reads as TGTGCCAGCAGTCGGAGCGGGAGTCAGGAGCAGTTCTTC. Amino acids: CASSRSGSQEQFF. This chain uses TRBV6-2 or TRBV6-3 with TRBJ2-1, with 8 bases identical to TRBD2. V trimming: 5 bases; J trimming: 10 bases; junction bases outside the gene matches: 7. The germline gives CDR1 MNHEY, CDR2 SVGEGT. The CDR3 sequence is 13 residues long.

The chain combines TRBV11-2 with TRBJ2-5; 10 bases map to TRBD1. Per germline, CDR1 SGHAT and CDR2 FQNNGV. The CDR3 runs to 15 residues. V shed 5 bases, J shed 3 bases, and the junction held 6 bases outside the gene matches. CDR3 loop: CASSRTGTGEETQYF. The DNA for the CDR3 is TGTGCCAGCAGCCGCACGGGGACAGGGGAAGAGACCCAGTACTTC.

The rearrangement joins TRBV4-3 to TRBJ2-2; no clear D gene. Trimming removed 0 bases at V and 5 bases at J, with 10 bases between. This CDR3 is 15 amino acids long. Germline V gives CDR1 LGHNA, CDR2 YSLEER. The chain's CDR3 is CASSQDSPWTGELFF. The CDR3 DNA reads as TGCGCCAGCAGCCAAGACTCCCCGTGGACCGGGGAGCTGTTTTTT.

This clonotype came up a few times. V is TRBV11-3 and J is TRBJ2-3; TRBD1 aligns across 8 bases. Germline lookup yields CDR1 SGHNT and CDR2 YENEEA. The CDR3 runs 16 residues. Trimming cost V 2 bases and J 7 bases; bases outside gene matches: 11. The CDR3 bases are TGTGCCAGCAGCTTAAGGGCAGGGGGCACCGGAAATACGCAGTATTTT. Its translation: CASSLRAGGTGNTQYF.